This paragraph reports one T cell receptor (beta chain). What it recognizes is unknown. This sample was taken from a study of cytomegalovirus exposure and HLA in healthy donors. Trimming cost V 6 bases and J 4 bases; bases outside gene matches: 11. From germline, CDR1 is ENHRY and CDR2 SYGVKD. This CDR3 is built from 16 residues. Findings of the study overall: Upon later analysis, TCR association rates were observed to vary by HLA locus, being highest for DRB1 and lowest for HLA-C. In a later analysis, parvovirus B19, influenza, CMV and Epstein-Barr virus appeared linked to several top co-occurrence clusters. HLA allele associations emerged for fewer than 20,000 TCR beta sequences in a later analysis, at 0.05 false discovery rate.

Vbeta (60) and Jbeta (13) primers were used in the PCR. TCRdb's copy holds only in-frame clones and misses some; the assay was immunoSEQ multiplex PCR. Of fewer than 200,000 clones listed, around 82% are singletons. The clonotype was recovered from a male donor in good health and CMV-seronegative. The sample taken for sequencing was PBMCs. This chain joins TRBV10-3 and TRBJ2-2, with TRBD1 identical over 7 bases. The CDR3 DNA sequence: TGTGCCATCAGCGACCCATTAAGACAGGGCACCGGGGAGCTGTTTTTT. It translates to CAISDPLRQGTGELFF.